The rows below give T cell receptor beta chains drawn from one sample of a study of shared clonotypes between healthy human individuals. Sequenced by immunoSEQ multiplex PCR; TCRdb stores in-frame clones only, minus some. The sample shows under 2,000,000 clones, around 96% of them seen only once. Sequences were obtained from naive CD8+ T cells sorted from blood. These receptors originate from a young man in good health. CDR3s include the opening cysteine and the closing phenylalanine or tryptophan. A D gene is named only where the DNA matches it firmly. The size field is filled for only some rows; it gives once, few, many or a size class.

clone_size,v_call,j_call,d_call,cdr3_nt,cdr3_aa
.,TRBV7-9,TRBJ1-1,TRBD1,TGTGCCAGCAGCTTTATGACAGGGATCACTGAAGCTTTCTTT,CASSFMTGITEAFF
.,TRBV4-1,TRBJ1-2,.,TGCGCCAGCAGCCACCCAGAGGGCCTATTTGGCGGCTACACCTTC,CASSHPEGLFGGYTF
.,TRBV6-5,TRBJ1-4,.,TGTGCCAGCAGCCTCCTTCGAGGGGCTGAAAAACTGTTTTTT,CASSLLRGAEKLFF
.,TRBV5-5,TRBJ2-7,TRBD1,TGTGCCAGCAGCCAGGGACAGGGAGCAGGGAACGAGCAGTACTTC,CASSQGQGAGNEQYF
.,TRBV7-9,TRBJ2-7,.,TGTGCCAGCAGCTTAGCGAATGGGGGAACCTACGAGCAGTACTTC,CASSLANGGTYEQYF
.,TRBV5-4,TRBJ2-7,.,TGTGCCAGCAGCTTCGCTGGGGAGCAGTACTTC,CASSFAGEQYF
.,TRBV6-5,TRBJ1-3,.,TGTGCCAGCAAGAGCCGGGACGGACCTGGAAACACCATATATTTT,CASKSRDGPGNTIYF
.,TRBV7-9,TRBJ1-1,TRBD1,TGTGCCAGCAGCTCACTAGGACAGGGGGCTTATGACACTGAAGCTTTCTTT,CASSSLGQGAYDTEAFF
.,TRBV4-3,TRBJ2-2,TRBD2,TGCGCCAGCAGCCCGACTAGCGGCAACACCGGGGAGCTGTTTTTT,CASSPTSGNTGELFF
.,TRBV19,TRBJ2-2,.,TGTGCCAGTATCCCCCTACTCACCGGGGAGCTGTTTTTT,CASIPLLTGELFF
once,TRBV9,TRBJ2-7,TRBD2,TGTGCCAGCAGCCCTAGCGGAGGGCTAGCCTACGAGCAGTACTTC,CASSPSGGLAYEQYF
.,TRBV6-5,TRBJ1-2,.,TGTGCCAGCAGTGGGGAAGCGGCCCCTAACTATGGCTACACCTTC,CASSGEAAPNYGYTF
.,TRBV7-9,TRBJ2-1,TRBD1,TGTGCCAGCAGCTCGACCGGGACAGGGTTCTACAATGAGCAGTTCTTC,CASSSTGTGFYNEQFF
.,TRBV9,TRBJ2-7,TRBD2,TGTGCCAGCAGCGCTGGACTAGCGGGATCGTCCGAGCAGTACTTC,CASSAGLAGSSEQYF
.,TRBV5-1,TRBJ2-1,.,TGCGCCAGCCTGAGCTCCTACAATGAGCAGTTCTTC,CASLSSYNEQFF
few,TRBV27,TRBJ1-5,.,TGTGCCAGCTCGAACAGCCTTCATAGCAATCAGCCCCAGCATTTT,CASSNSLHSNQPQHF
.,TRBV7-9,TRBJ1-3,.,TGTGCCAGCAGCTCTTCGAAACACGTTCCGGCCACTGGAAACACCATATATTTT,CASSSSKHVPATGNTIYF
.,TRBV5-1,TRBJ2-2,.,TGCGCCAGCAGGCCGGGACCGACGAACACCGGGGAGCTGTTTTTT,CASRPGPTNTGELFF
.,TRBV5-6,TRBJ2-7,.,TGTGCCAGCAGCGATGGGTCCTACGAGCAGTACTTC,CASSDGSYEQYF
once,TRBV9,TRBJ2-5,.,TGTGCCAGCAGCTCAACGGAGACCCAGTACTTC,CASSSTETQYF
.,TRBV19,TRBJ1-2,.,TGTGCCAGTACGACGGGGCAGGGGACCTATGGCTACACCTTC,CASTTGQGTYGYTF
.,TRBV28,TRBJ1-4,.,TGTGCCAGCAGTTTAGTGGGGGTTGGGATAGCTAATGAAAAACTGTTTTTT,CASSLVGVGIANEKLFF
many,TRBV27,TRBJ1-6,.,TGTGCCAGCAGTCTCATCGGGGGGTCACCCCTCCACTTT,CASSLIGGSPLHF
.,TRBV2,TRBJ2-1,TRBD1,TGTGCCAGCAGGACGGGACAGGGTCACAATGAGCAGTTCTTC,CASRTGQGHNEQFF
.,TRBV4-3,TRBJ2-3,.,TGCGCCAGCAGCCAAGTCTCCCTCCGATCAGCAGATACGCAGTATTTT,CASSQVSLRSADTQYF
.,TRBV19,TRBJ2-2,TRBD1,TGTGCCAGTAGTATAGACAGGGGGAGCGGCGGGGAGCTGTTTTTT,CASSIDRGSGGELFF
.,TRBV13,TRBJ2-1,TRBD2,TGTGCCAGCAGCTTTAGGGGCGGGGGAGGCGAGCAGTTCTTC,CASSFRGGGGEQFF
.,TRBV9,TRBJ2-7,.,TGTGCCAGCAGCGGACAAGAACGGGGCGAGCAGTACTTC,CASSGQERGEQYF
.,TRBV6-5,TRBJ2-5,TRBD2,TGTGCCAGCAGTTTCGCTAGCGGGAGTAGGGAGGAGACCCAGTACTTC,CASSFASGSREETQYF
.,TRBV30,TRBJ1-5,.,TGTGCCTGGAGTATATTAATGGGACGAAGGAAGAGGCCCCAGCATTTT,CAWSILMGRRKRPQHF
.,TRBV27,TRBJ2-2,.,TGTGCCAGCACAGAGGCGGAAAAAGTACGAAACACCGGGGAGCTGTTTTTT,CASTEAEKVRNTGELFF
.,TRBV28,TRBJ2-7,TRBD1,TGTGCCAGCAGGATACAGGGGGAATACGAGCAGTACTTC,CASRIQGEYEQYF
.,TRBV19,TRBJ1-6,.,TGTGCCAGTAGAATCCCGGAGGGTAATTCACCCCTCCACTTT,CASRIPEGNSPLHF
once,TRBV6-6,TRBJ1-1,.,TGTGCCAGCAGTTACTCTCAGGACATGAACACTGAAGCTTTCTTT,CASSYSQDMNTEAFF
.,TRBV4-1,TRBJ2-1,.,TGCGCCAGCAGCCTCCCCCGTCTGGATGAGCAGTTCTTC,CASSLPRLDEQFF
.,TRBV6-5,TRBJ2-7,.,TGTGCCAGCAGTTATAGGGGCTACGAGCAGTACTTC,CASSYRGYEQYF
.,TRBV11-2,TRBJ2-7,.,TGTGCCAGCAGCTTAGGGCCCCCCTCATCATTCTACGAGCAGTACTTC,CASSLGPPSSFYEQYF
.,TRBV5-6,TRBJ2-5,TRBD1,TGTGCCAGCAGCCTGATGACAGGGCCCCAGTACTTC,CASSLMTGPQYF
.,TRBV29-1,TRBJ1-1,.,TGCAGTGTCTTACTACCGAACACTGAAGCTTTCTTT,CSVLLPNTEAFF
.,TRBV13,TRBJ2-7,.,TGTGCCAGCAGCTTAGGGGGTTGGAGCTCCCGGGAGCAGTACTTC,CASSLGGWSSREQYF
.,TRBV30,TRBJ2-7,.,TGTGCCTGGAGTGTAGACTCCCCGGGGGAGCAGTACTTC,CAWSVDSPGEQYF
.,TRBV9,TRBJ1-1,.,TGTGCCAGCAGCGTAGGCCCCTGGACGGTGAACACTGAAGCTTTCTTT,CASSVGPWTVNTEAFF
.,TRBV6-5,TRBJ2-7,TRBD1,TGTGCCAGCAGGGCCGGTACAGGGGACAAGCAGTACTTC,CASRAGTGDKQYF
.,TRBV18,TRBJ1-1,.,TGTGCCAGCTCTCTGCTGGGGGCGCGGTTCTCTGAAGCTTTCTTT,CASSLLGARFSEAFF
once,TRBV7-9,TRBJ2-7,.,TGTGCCAGCAGCTTATCAGGGGATGCATTCGAGCAGTACTTC,CASSLSGDAFEQYF
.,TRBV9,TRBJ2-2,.,TGTGCCAGCAGCGTAGCGCCGGGGTACACCGGGGAGCTGTTTTTT,CASSVAPGYTGELFF
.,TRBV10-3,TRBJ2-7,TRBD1,TGTGCCATCAGTGGGGACAGGGCCCACGAGCAGTACTTC,CAISGDRAHEQYF
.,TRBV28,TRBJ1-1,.,TGTGCCAGCAGTTGGGAGGGTAACACTGAAGCTTTCTTT,CASSWEGNTEAFF
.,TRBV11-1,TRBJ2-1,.,TGTGCCAGCAGCTTGGAGGGGTTCTACAATGAGCAGTTCTTC,CASSLEGFYNEQFF
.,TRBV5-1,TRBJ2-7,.,TGCGCCAGCGGTATGGACAGTTTGTTCTACGAGCAGTACTTC,CASGMDSLFYEQYF
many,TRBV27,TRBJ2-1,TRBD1,TGTGCCAGCAGTTCGGACAGGGCCTACAATGAGCAGTTCTTC,CASSSDRAYNEQFF
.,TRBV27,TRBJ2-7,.,TGTGCCAGCAGTTTGCTCGAGTCCTACGAGCAGTACTTC,CASSLLESYEQYF